Shown below are 25 T cell receptor beta chains from a single sample sequenced in a study of beta chain features in type 1 diabetes. Study-level findings and limits: Type 1 diabetes patients had moderately but significantly shorter TCRB CDR3s in all four CD4+ subsets.

No antigen has been identified for these receptors. What was sequenced were expressed TCRB transcripts, since all of the isolated RNA had been reverse transcribed. Clones were sequenced by immunoSEQ multiplex PCR, and TCRdb holds only the in-frame ones, with some missing. The top ten hold more than 0.09% of the sample, which has 600,000 to 700,000 clones, around an eighth seen once. Sequences were obtained from naive CD4+ T cells from blood. These receptors all stem from a man younger than 45 with type 1 diabetes.

V usage is TRBV4-3 and J usage is TRBJ2-7; D is uncertain. V shed 0 bases and J shed 3 bases, with 9 bases lying between them. The CDR3 is 14 residues long. Germline CDR1 LGHNA, CDR2 YSLEER. CDR3: CASSQDQASYEQYF. The CDR3 nucleotides are TGCGCCAGCAGCCAAGATCAGGCTAGCTACGAGCAGTACTTC.

This clone has a handful of counts. This sequence joins TRBV6-1 and TRBJ2-6; D gene ambiguous. V dropped 0 bases and J dropped 4 bases, with 4 bases sitting between them. The CDR3 runs to 14 residues. Germline values: CDR1 MNHNS, CDR2 SASEGT. The DNA of the CDR3 is TGTGCCAGCAGTGAAGCGATAGGGGCCAACGTCCTGACTTTC. Translation: CASSEAIGANVLTF.

This clone showed up just a few times. The V and J genes are TRBV15 and TRBJ2-3; D ambiguous. The CDR3 has 12 amino acids. The V gene lost 2 bases and the J gene lost 6 bases, with 6 bases spanning the gap. Germline CDR1 LNHNV, CDR2 YYDKDF (reference sequence). The CDR3: CATSRRSDTQYF. In DNA, the CDR3 is TGTGCCACCAGCAGACGAAGCGATACGCAGTATTTT.

Details on this clone: This same CDR3 is encoded by further DNA sequences in the sample. This rearrangement joins TRBV30 to TRBJ1-6, with D perhaps matching TRBD1 (5 bases). Germline V gives CDR1 GTSNPN, CDR2 SVGIG (reference sequence). The CDR3 is made up of 13 amino acids. Between the trimmed V and J ends, which lost 0 bases and 8 bases, there was a span of 8 bases. The CDR3 DNA is TGTGCCTGGAGTGTGCAGGGAGATTCACCCCTCCACTTT. The encoded protein is CAWSVQGDSPLHF.

This clone was seen a few times. CDR3 DNA sequence: TGTGCCAGCCGGGGAAACACTGAAGCTTTCTTT. Amino acids: CASRGNTEAFF. This rearrangement joins TRBV6-5 to TRBJ1-1; no firm D call. This CDR3 has 11 residues. Looked up from germline, CDR1 is MNHEY and CDR2 is SVGAGI. V was shortened by 8 bases and J by 2 bases, with 6 bases between the two germline ends.

This clone was detected a few times. The chain employs TRBV5-6 and TRBJ2-6; TRBD2 might be the D (5 bases). The CDR3 sequence is 15 residues long. Germline V gives CDR1 SGHDT, CDR2 YYEEEE. The V gene lost 2 bases and the J gene lost 2 bases, with 8 bases spanning the gap. CDR3 sequence reads: CASSFGETGANVLTF. In nucleotides, the CDR3 is TGTGCCAGCAGCTTCGGGGAAACTGGGGCCAACGTCCTGACTTTC.

This clone has only a few counts. The gene calls are TRBV19 and TRBJ1-1; no reliable D call. The CDR3 loop spans 16 amino acids. The germline gives CDR1 LNHDA, CDR2 SQIVND (reference sequence). Trimming shortened V by 5 bases and J by 0 bases, and 16 bases separated the two germline ends. This CDR3 reads CASSWSGQNMNTEAFF. CDR3 in DNA: TGTGCCAGTAGTTGGAGTGGCCAGAACATGAACACTGAAGCTTTCTTT.

This clone was observed a handful of times. The V and J genes are TRBV6-5 and TRBJ2-5; D is tentatively TRBD1 or TRBD2 (5 bases each). CDR1 MNHEY and CDR2 SVGAGI come from the germline V gene. The CDR3 is made up of 15 amino acids. V lost 1 base and J lost 4, with 13 bases in between. This CDR3 is CASSYFRGLGETQYF. The CDR3 nucleotides are TGTGCCAGCAGTTACTTCCGGGGCCTGGGAGAGACCCAGTACTTC.

This clone has just a few counts. This chain joins TRBV7-2 and TRBJ1-4, with 7 bases identical to TRBD1. CDR1 is SGHTA and CDR2 is FQGNSA in the germline V gene. Trimming cost V 1 base and J 8 bases; bases outside gene matches: 7. CDR3 length: 15 residues. CDR3 in amino acids: CASSLGVTGNEKLFF. As DNA, the CDR3 is TGTGCCAGCAGCTTAGGGGTGACAGGGAACGAAAAACTGTTTTTT.

V usage is TRBV19 and J usage is TRBJ1-2; 9 positions match TRBD1. Germline loops: CDR1 LNHDA, CDR2 SQIVND (reference sequence). The CDR3 extends over 14 amino acids. V trimming: 5 bases; J trimming: 4 bases; junction bases outside the gene matches: 5. The CDR3 coding sequence is TGTGCCAGTAGTCCCGACAGGGGGGCCTATGGCTACACCTTC. This codes for CASSPDRGAYGYTF. The variable domain in full, completed from reference TRBV19 and TRBJ1-2, reads DGGITQSPKYLFRKEGQNVTLSCEQNLNHDAMYWYRQDPGQGLRLIYYSQIVNDFQKGDIAEGYSVSREKKESFPLTVTSAQKNPTAFYLCASSPDRGAYGYTFGSGTRLTVV.

The chain combines TRBV25-1 with TRBJ2-2; 7 bases fit TRBD2. Trimming at V came to 3 bases and at J to 5 bases, leaving 6 bases not matched to a gene. Germline-derived CDR1 and CDR2 are MGHDK and SYGVNS. The CDR3 spans 15 residues. The CDR3 DNA sequence: TGTGCCAGCAGTGAGGCCAGCGGGGTGACCGGGGAGCTGTTTTTT. This gives the protein CASSEASGVTGELFF.

This clone has more than one count but fewer than ten. This chain joins TRBV4-1 and TRBJ2-3; D not certain. Germline V gene sequence: CDR1 MGHRA, CDR2 YSYEKL. The V end was cut by 1 base, the J end by 2 bases, with 13 bases between. This CDR3 contains 16 residues. The CDR3, as DNA: TGCGCCAGCAGCCAAGGGGCCCCACTTAACACAGATACGCAGTATTTT. Residues: CASSQGAPLNTDTQYF.

The sample holds a few counts of this clone. This sequence joins TRBV7-2 and TRBJ1-1; D uncertain. Germline V gives CDR1 SGHTA, CDR2 FQGNSA. Trimming cost V 2 bases and J 5 bases, with 15 bases left between them. The CDR3 is made up of 15 amino acids. CDR3 DNA: TGTGCCAGCAGCTTATCCCCTGTGCCAATTACTGAAGCTTTCTTT. This translates into CASSLSPVPITEAFF.

This clone was seen a handful of times. The chain couples TRBV14 to TRBJ2-2; 7 nucleotides match TRBD1. CDR3 length: 17 amino acids. Germline trimming cut 1 base from V and 4 bases from J; bases unmatched to any gene: 9. Germline loops: CDR1 SGHDN, CDR2 FVKESK. This CDR3 is CASSQGYSGQITGELFF. In nucleotides, the CDR3 is TGTGCCAGCAGCCAAGGGTACTCGGGACAGATCACCGGGGAGCTGTTTTTT. Based on the CDR3 plus reference TRBV14 and TRBJ2-2, the full variable domain is EAGVTQFPSHSVIEKGQTVTLRCDPISGHDNLYWYRRVMGKEIKFLLHFVKESKQDESGMPNNRFLAERTGGTYSTLKVQPAELEDSGVYFCASSQGYSGQITGELFFGEGSRLTVL.

A few counts support this clone. The V and J genes are TRBV28 and TRBJ2-5; perhaps D is TRBD1 or TRBD2 (5 bases each). The CDR3 covers 14 residues. In germline, CDR1 is MDHEN, CDR2 SYDVKM. With 4 bases removed from V and 5 bases from J, the gap between germline ends came to 14 bases. CDR3 in DNA: TGTGCCAGCAGTTCCCCCGTGGGACGGGAGACCCAGTACTTC. This codes for CASSSPVGRETQYF.

This clone showed up just a few times. This rearrangement joins TRBV28 to TRBJ1-2; D is undetermined. V was shortened by 4 bases and J by 8 bases, with 20 bases between the two germline ends. Germline V lookup: CDR1 MDHEN, CDR2 SYDVKM. The CDR3 runs to 15 residues. The DNA for the CDR3 is TGTGCCAGCAGTTCCGCGACGGTTGCGAGGAAAGGCTACACCTTC. This sequence encodes CASSSATVARKGYTF.

This rearrangement joins TRBV10-3 to TRBJ2-5, with D perhaps assigned TRBD1 or TRBD2 (6 bases each). The germline V gene encodes CDR1 ENHRY and CDR2 SYGVKD. The CDR3 covers 12 residues. V lost 11 bases to trimming and J lost 0 bases, with 10 bases between them. CDR3 protein: CASGGNQETQYF. The DNA for the CDR3 is TGTGCCTCCGGGGGCAACCAAGAGACCCAGTACTTC.

V and J are TRBV27 and TRBJ1-6; D not resolved. The germline CDR1 and CDR2 sequences are MNHEY and SMNVEV (reference sequence). This CDR3 comprises 14 residues. V shed 4 bases and J shed 4 bases, with 8 bases lying between them. CDR3 DNA: TGTGCCAGCAGTTCGGGTCTTTATAATTCACCCCTCCACTTT. It specifies CASSSGLYNSPLHF.

This chain uses TRBV12-5 with TRBJ1-2; D may be TRBD1 (5 bases). V lost 3 bases to trimming and J lost 5 bases, with 16 bases between them. This CDR3 region has 15 residues. Germline assignment: CDR1 LGHNT and CDR2 FRNRAP. The CDR3 DNA reads TGTGCTAGTGGTTTACCCAGGGATTTAAAGTATGGCTACACCTTC. This gives the protein CASGLPRDLKYGYTF.

The chain carries TRBV4-3 and TRBJ1-4; weak D call: TRBD1 (5 bases). CDR3 length: 15 residues. Germline loops: CDR1 LGHNA, CDR2 YSLEER. Trimming shortened V by 3 bases and J by 4 bases, and 12 bases separated the two germline ends. CDR3 DNA: TGCGCCAGCAGCCAGTCACAGGTCCTTAATGAAAAACTGTTTTTT. This encodes CASSQSQVLNEKLFF.

This clone was found a few times. The CDR3 DNA reads as TGTGCCAGCAGTGCCTCGGGACAAGCCGGAAATGGGTTCTTT. Translating it yields CASSASGQAGNGFF. The chain is built from TRBV25-1 and TRBJ1-1; a possible D gene is TRBD1 (6 bases). Trimming took 4 bases from V and 14 from J, leaving 23 bases between them. The CDR3 length is 14 residues. Germline CDR1 MGHDK, CDR2 SYGVNS.

This clone was detected a few times. The chain uses TRBV29-1 and TRBJ2-7, with D perhaps matching TRBD1 or TRBD2 (5 bases each). V was cut by 5 bases and J by 2 bases, with 10 bases left in between. Germline V gives CDR1 SQVTM, CDR2 ANQGSEA. The CDR3 length is 12 residues. The CDR3 sequence: CSVSRGPYEQYF. The CDR3 nucleotides are TGCAGCGTTTCCCGGGGACCCTACGAGCAGTACTTC.

The rearrangement joins TRBV7-2 to TRBJ1-6; a possible D gene is TRBD1 (6 bases). Germline V gives CDR1 SGHTA, CDR2 FQGNSA. V gave up 4 bases and J gave up 8 bases, with 12 bases separating them. The CDR3 length is 14 residues. The chain's CDR3 is CASSSGQPHSPLHF. For the CDR3, the DNA is TGTGCCAGCAGCTCGGGACAACCCCATTCACCCCTCCACTTT.

This clone was counted between two and nine times. This chain links TRBV7-2 with TRBJ1-2; D not certain. This CDR3 region has 14 residues. CDR1 is SGHTA and CDR2 is FQGNSA in the germline V gene. Trimming left V 5 bases short and J 8 bases short, with 18 bases between. Here the CDR3 DNA reads TGTGCCAGCAGCCCGACAAATGAGGGCGACGGCTACACCTTC. Translating gives CASSPTNEGDGYTF.

This chain joins TRBV21-1 and TRBJ2-1; whether TRBD2, the table's D call, matches the DNA was not checked. TRBV21-1 has pseudogene status. This CDR3 comprises 13 residues. This CDR3 is CDRGGLADNEQFF. CDR3 nucleotide sequence: TGTGATCGGGGCGGACTAGCGGACAATGAGCAGTTCTTC.